Below are 10 T cell receptor beta chains sequenced from a single sample in a study of Ad26.COV2.S vaccination and SARS-CoV-2 variants. TCRdb keeps only in-frame clones here, not all; method: immunoSEQ multiplex PCR. This sample has about 350,000 clones, with just over 90% found just once. Sequencing used peripheral blood, obtained after recovery from COVID-19. All receptors derive from a human donor who had recovered from COVID-19.

This sequence joins TRBV7-2 and TRBJ2-3; D gene unclear. The germline V gene encodes CDR1 SGHTA and CDR2 FQGNSA. The CDR3 spans 14 residues. Trimming removed 0 bases from V and 8 bases from J, with 12 bases in between. CDR3 sequence: CASSLATRPGTQYF. CDR3 in DNA: TGTGCCAGCAGCTTAGCCACCAGGCCAGGTACGCAGTATTTT.

This chain connects TRBV3-1 (or the pseudogene TRBV3-2) to TRBJ2-4, with D tentatively TRBD2 (6 bases). Germline V gene sequence: CDR1 LGHDT, CDR2 YNNKEL (reference sequence). V was trimmed by 3 bases and J by 9 bases, leaving 18 bases between them. CDR3 size: 15 residues. CDR3 nucleotides: TGTGCCAGCAGCCAGCTCCCGGGGGATTCGGGCATTCAGTACTTC. Its translation: CASSQLPGDSGIQYF.

V is TRBV6-2 or TRBV6-3 and J is TRBJ2-3, with 8 positions matching TRBD2. Germline loops: CDR1 MNHEY, CDR2 SVGEGT. This CDR3 has 18 residues. V trimming: 5 bases; J trimming: 3 bases; junction bases outside the gene matches: 16. The CDR3 coding sequence is TGTGCCAGCAGTCCGCCCCCGGGGCAGCGGGGGTTGACAGATACGCAGTATTTT. This sequence encodes CASSPPPGQRGLTDTQYF.

This clone showed up just once. The V and J genes are TRBV15 and TRBJ1-6, with a tentative D call TRBD1 (6 bases). The CDR3 length is 15 residues. V dropped 2 bases and J dropped 10 bases, with 15 bases sitting between them. Germline V lookup: CDR1 LNHNV, CDR2 YYDKDF (reference sequence). The CDR3 here is CATSRSSHRESPLHF. In nucleotides, the CDR3 is TGTGCCACCAGCAGATCATCTCACAGGGAATCACCCCTCCACTTT.

The chain recombines TRBV7-6 with TRBJ2-1; D ambiguous. With 1 base removed from V and 0 bases from J, the gap between germline ends came to 7 bases. The CDR3 covers 15 residues. Germline loops: CDR1 SGHVS, CDR2 FNYEAQ. In DNA, the CDR3 is TGTGCCAGCAGCTTAGAACGGAGCTCCTACAATGAGCAGTTCTTC. Amino acid sequence: CASSLERSSYNEQFF. The entire variable domain, with the rest obtained from reference TRBV7-6 and TRBJ2-1, is as follows: GAGVSQSPRYKVTKRGQDVALRCDPISGHVSLYWYRQALGQGPEFLTYFNYEAQQDKSGLPNDRFSAERPEGSISTLTIQRTEQRDSAMYRCASSLERSSYNEQFFGPGTRLTVL.

The CDR3 here is CASSLGSALNYGYTF. The CDR3 DNA sequence: TGTGCCAGCAGCCTTGGTTCGGCGCTTAACTATGGCTACACCTTC. The chain combines TRBV5-6 with TRBJ1-2; no clear D gene. The V gene's germline CDR1 is SGHDT and CDR2 YYEEEE. Trimming removed 4 bases from V and 1 base from J, with 14 bases in between. There are 15 residues in the CDR3.

The rearrangement joins TRBV11-2 to TRBJ2-2; the match to TRBD2 covers 7 bases. Germline V gene sequence: CDR1 SGHAT, CDR2 FQNNGV. The CDR3 spans 15 residues. Trimming took 5 bases from V and 3 from J; bases not matched to a gene: 6. The CDR3 protein is CASSPRGGDTGELFF. CDR3 in DNA: TGTGCCAGCAGCCCCCGGGGAGGGGACACCGGGGAGCTGTTTTTT. The full variable domain, its missing parts supplied by reference TRBV11-2 and TRBJ2-2, is EAGVAQSPRYKIIEKRQSVAFWCNPISGHATLYWYQQILGQGPKLLIQFQNNGVVDDSQLPKDRFSAERLKGVDSTLKIQPAKLEDSAVYLCASSPRGGDTGELFFGEGSRLTVL.

This clone was detected a few times. The chain employs TRBV5-4 and TRBJ2-4; perhaps TRBD1 as D (6 bases). The CDR3 length is 15 residues. Trimming stripped 4 bases from V and 0 bases from J, with 11 bases between. Germline V gives CDR1 SGHNT, CDR2 YYREEE (reference sequence). The DNA of the CDR3 is TGTGCCAGCAGCATCAGGGGTATAGCCAAAAACATTCAGTACTTC. The encoded protein is CASSIRGIAKNIQYF.

The chain couples TRBV29-1 to TRBJ2-1; 10 positions agree with TRBD2. This CDR3 contains 15 residues. Trimming at V came to 2 bases and at J to 7 bases, leaving 8 bases not matched to a gene. Germline V lookup: CDR1 SQVTM, CDR2 ANQGSEA. The CDR3 DNA reads TGCAGCGTTGAATTACGAGCGGGGGGGCCGAATGAGCAGTTCTTC. This translates into CSVELRAGGPNEQFF.

The chain recombines TRBV6-1 with TRBJ1-5; D is undetermined. The CDR3 length is 15 residues. V lost 1 base to trimming and J lost 3 bases, with 10 bases between them. The germline V gene encodes CDR1 MNHNS and CDR2 SASEGT. CDR3 DNA sequence: TGTGCCAGCAGTGAAGTGGCAGGTAACAATCAGCCCCAGCATTTT. This encodes CASSEVAGNNQPQHF.